The rows below give T cell receptor beta chains drawn from one sample of a study of breast tumors, draining lymph nodes, adjacent tissues. TCRdb ran MiXCR on the multiplex PCR reads and lists one entry per CDR3 protein. The table lists fewer than 150,000 distinct CDR3 sequences, 20% to 25% of them singletons, with roughly 2.4% in the top ten. Sequencing input: axillary lymph node tissue. These receptor sequences come from a female donor with breast cancer. Some clones in this sample may be carry-over from other donors' samples. Each CDR3 is given with its conserved first and last residue. Each record gives: V gene, clone size, D gene, J gene, CDR3 protein, CDR3 DNA. D genes are given only for firm matches. For some rows the clone size is stated as once, few or many, or as a class when expanded; others skip it.

V: TRBV4-1; size: many; D: .; J: TRBJ2-2; CDR3: CASSRTTGIGSGELFF; DNA: TGCGCCAGCAGCCGAACTACAGGGATCGGGTCCGGGGAGCTGTTTTTT
V: TRBV2; size: many; D: .; J: TRBJ2-7; CDR3: CASRAIRQGGHEQYF; DNA: TGTGCCAGCAGAGCCATTCGACAGGGAGGACACGAGCAGTACTTC
V: TRBV5-1; size: .; D: .; J: TRBJ2-3; CDR3: CASSLASGTGTQYF; DNA: TGCGCCAGCAGCTTGGCCTCGGGCACAGGTACGCAGTATTTT
V: TRBV6-1; size: many; D: .; J: TRBJ1-5; CDR3: CASSENRGNTQPQHF; DNA: TGTGCCAGCAGTGAAAATCGGGGGAATACTCAGCCCCAGCATTTT
V: TRBV14; size: many; D: .; J: TRBJ2-7; CDR3: CASSPHGSIYEQYF; DNA: TGTGCCAGCAGCCCCCACGGGAGCATCTACGAGCAGTACTTC
V: TRBV7-9; size: many; D: TRBD1; J: TRBJ2-5; CDR3: CASSLPLTGGETQYF; DNA: TGTGCCAGCAGCTTACCCCTGACAGGGGGGGAGACCCAGTACTTC
V: TRBV12-3/TRBV12-4; size: few; D: TRBD2; J: TRBJ2-1; CDR3: CASSPGPAGGNEQFF; DNA: TGTGCCAGCAGTCCGGGACCAGCGGGAGGGAATGAGCAGTTCTTC
V: TRBV9; size: .; D: .; J: TRBJ2-2; CDR3: CASSGWGSEQFFGELFF; DNA: .
V: TRBV6-5; size: .; D: .; J: TRBJ1-1; CDR3: CASSYPGDTGAFF; DNA: TGTGCCAGCAGTTACCCCGGGGACACTGGAGCTTTCTTT
V: TRBV7-9; size: many; D: .; J: TRBJ2-1; CDR3: CASSTGRPLYNEQFF; DNA: TGTGCCAGCAGCACAGGGAGGCCGCTGTACAATGAGCAGTTCTTC
V: TRBV19; size: many; D: .; J: TRBJ1-2; CDR3: CASTADISVYGYTF; DNA: TGTGCCAGTACCGCGGACATAAGCGTCTATGGCTACACCTTC
V: TRBV3-1; size: many; D: .; J: TRBJ2-1; CDR3: CASSQRGSGDNEQFF; DNA: TGTGCCAGCAGCCAACGGGGGAGTGGGGACAATGAGCAGTTCTTC
V: TRBV5-4; size: many; D: .; J: TRBJ2-1; CDR3: CASSKGTTSNEQFF; DNA: TGTGCCAGCAGCAAAGGGACCACGTCCAATGAGCAGTTCTTC
V: TRBV4-1; size: .; D: .; J: TRBJ2-3; CDR3: CASSQVTADTQYF; DNA: TGCGCCAGCAGCCAAGTGACGGCAGATACGCAGTATTTT
V: TRBV5-4; size: .; D: TRBD2; J: TRBJ2-3; CDR3: CASRAGTSGSPYTDTQYF; DNA: TGTGCCAGCAGAGCCGGGACTAGCGGGTCCCCTTACACAGATACGCAGTATTTT
V: TRBV20-1; size: many; D: .; J: TRBJ2-3; CDR3: CSADREWGLIGTDTQYF; DNA: TGCAGTGCTGATAGGGAGTGGGGCCTTATCGGCACAGATACGCAGTATTTT
V: TRBV7-8; size: .; D: .; J: TRBJ2-4; CDR3: CASSLRPGESKNIQYF; DNA: TGTGCCAGCAGCTTAAGGCCAGGGGAGAGCAAAAACATTCAGTACTTC
V: TRBV9; size: .; D: .; J: TRBJ2-2; CDR3: CASSVAGVENTGELFF; DNA: TGTGCCAGCAGCGTAGCGGGAGTTGAGAACACCGGGGAGCTGTTTTTT
V: TRBV12-3/TRBV12-4; size: many; D: TRBD2; J: TRBJ2-7; CDR3: CASTPGLAAYEQYF; DNA: TGTGCCAGCACCCCGGGACTAGCGGCCTACGAGCAGTACTTC
V: TRBV2; size: many; D: .; J: TRBJ1-2; CDR3: CASSPTEILGGYTF; DNA: TGTGCCAGCAGCCCGACAGAAATCCTGGGTGGCTACACCTTC
V: TRBV11-2; size: few; D: .; J: TRBJ1-5; CDR3: CASSLTGNTQPQHF; DNA: TGTGCCAGCAGCTTAACAGGGAATACGCAGCCCCAGCATTTT
V: TRBV29-1; size: many; D: .; J: TRBJ2-7; CDR3: CSVRVPGTSRNEQYF; DNA: TGCAGCGTTCGGGTACCGGGAACTTCGAGAAACGAGCAGTACTTC
V: TRBV7-7; size: many; D: .; J: TRBJ1-2; CDR3: CAKNRPRGDSSGYTF; DNA: TGTGCTAAAAACAGGCCCCGGGGGGATAGTAGTGGCTACACCTTC
V: TRBV11-3; size: many; D: .; J: TRBJ2-3; CDR3: CASSQQGGTDTQYF; DNA: TGTGCCAGCAGCCAACAGGGGGGGACAGATACGCAGTATTTT
V: TRBV14; size: many; D: TRBD2; J: TRBJ2-2; CDR3: CASSQLAGGTGELFF; DNA: TGTGCCAGCAGCCAACTAGCGGGAGGGACCGGGGAGCTGTTTTTT
V: TRBV20-1; size: many; D: TRBD2; J: TRBJ2-7; CDR3: CSATTGTSPSYEQYF; DNA: TGCAGTGCTACGACCGGGACTAGCCCCTCCTACGAGCAGTACTTC
V: TRBV18; size: many; D: .; J: TRBJ2-7; CDR3: CASSPRVPSREQYF; DNA: TGTGCCAGCTCACCAAGGGTCCCAAGTAGGGAGCAGTACTTC
V: TRBV20-1; size: many; D: TRBD2; J: TRBJ2-1; CDR3: CSARDPGTSGRGYNEQFF; DNA: TGCAGTGCTAGGGATCCAGGGACTAGCGGGAGGGGCTACAATGAGCAGTTCTTC
V: TRBV5-8; size: .; D: TRBD2; J: TRBJ2-5; CDR3: CASSPDPLAGGWETQYF; DNA: TGTGCCAGCAGCCCGGACCCACTAGCGGGAGGTTGGGAGACCCAGTACTTC
V: TRBV19; size: many; D: .; J: TRBJ2-7; CDR3: CASTSSFGSGEQYF; DNA: TGTGCCAGTACCTCCTCCTTCGGAAGCGGCGAGCAGTACTTC
V: TRBV30; size: many; D: .; J: TRBJ2-1; CDR3: CAWSVGSGQFF; DNA: TGTGCCTGGAGTGTAGGTTCGGGCCAGTTCTTC
V: TRBV29-1; size: many; D: .; J: TRBJ1-2; CDR3: CSAPVAYGYTF; DNA: TGCAGCGCTCCGGTGGCCTATGGCTACACCTTC
V: TRBV2; size: many; D: .; J: TRBJ1-4; CDR3: CASSRRANEKLFF; DNA: TGTGCCAGCAGCCGGAGGGCTAATGAAAAACTGTTTTTT
V: TRBV11-2; size: many; D: TRBD2; J: TRBJ2-3; CDR3: CASRLAGGLRDTQYF; DNA: TGTGCCAGCAGACTAGCGGGAGGGTTGAGAGATACGCAGTATTTT
V: TRBV6-1; size: many; D: TRBD1; J: TRBJ1-5; CDR3: CASSERSYPGTVSNQPQHF; DNA: TGTGCCAGCAGTGAACGCTCATACCCCGGGACAGTTAGCAATCAGCCCCAGCATTTT
V: TRBV20-1; size: many; D: TRBD1; J: TRBJ2-7; CDR3: CSASGQGQAHYEQYF; DNA: TGCAGTGCTAGCGGCCAGGGACAGGCCCACTACGAGCAGTACTTC
V: TRBV12-3/TRBV12-4; size: many; D: .; J: TRBJ2-1; CDR3: CASNNFRSYNEQFF; DNA: TGTGCCAGCAACAATTTCAGATCCTACAATGAGCAGTTCTTC
V: TRBV5-8; size: many; D: TRBD1; J: TRBJ1-5; CDR3: CASNPRDRGNQPQHF; DNA: TGTGCCAGCAACCCACGAGACAGGGGGAATCAGCCCCAGCATTTT
V: TRBV9; size: few; D: .; J: TRBJ1-4; CDR3: CASSGPDLGGNEKLFF; DNA: TGTGCCAGCAGCGGCCCCGACCTAGGAGGGAATGAAAAACTGTTTTTT
V: TRBV7-3; size: many; D: TRBD2; J: TRBJ2-3; CDR3: CASSHLAGAADTQYF; DNA: TGTGCCAGCAGCCACCTCGCGGGAGCGGCAGATACGCAGTATTTT
V: TRBV20-1; size: many; D: TRBD2; J: TRBJ2-1; CDR3: CSAGSGRAGNEQFF; DNA: TGCAGTGCTGGTAGCGGGAGGGCCGGGAATGAGCAGTTCTTC
V: TRBV12-3/TRBV12-4; size: many; D: TRBD2; J: TRBJ2-2; CDR3: CASSLAGLAGGELFF; DNA: TGTGCCAGCAGTTTAGCCGGACTAGCCGGCGGGGAGCTGTTTTTT
V: TRBV20-1; size: many; D: .; J: TRBJ2-7; CDR3: CSASGQGVSYEQYF; DNA: TGCAGTGCTAGTGGCCAGGGTGTCTCCTACGAGCAGTACTTC